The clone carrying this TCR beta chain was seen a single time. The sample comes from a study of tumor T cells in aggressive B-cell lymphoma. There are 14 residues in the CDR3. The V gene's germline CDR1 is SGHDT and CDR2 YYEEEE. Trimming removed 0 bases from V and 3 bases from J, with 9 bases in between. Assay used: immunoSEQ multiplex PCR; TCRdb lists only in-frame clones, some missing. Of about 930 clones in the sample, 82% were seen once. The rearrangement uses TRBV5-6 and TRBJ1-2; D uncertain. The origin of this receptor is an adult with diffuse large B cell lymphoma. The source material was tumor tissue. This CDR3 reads CASSLDARDYGYTF. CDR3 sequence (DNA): TGTGCCAGCAGCTTGGATGCACGGGACTATGGCTACACCTTC.